This entry features one T cell receptor (beta chain) sequence. What it binds is unknown. The record originates from a study of cytomegalovirus exposure and HLA in healthy donors. Regarding the study as a whole: Investigators reported some 150 TCR beta chains as tied to cytomegalovirus.

The V gene's germline CDR1 is SGDLS and CDR2 YYNGEE. The length of the CDR3 is 14 residues. J gave up 6 bases and V 3 bases, and 2 bases lay outside the gene matches. Assay: immunoSEQ multiplex PCR; the TCRdb copy retains only in-frame clones and omits some. The sample contains 55,000 to 65,000 clones, roughly nine tenths of which appear only once. The V call is TRBV9, the J call TRBJ1-5; TRBD1 matches 11 bases. This TCR was recovered from a man between 18 and 35 years old in good health and CMV-seronegative. The sequencing sample was made of PBMCs. The CDR3 DNA sequence: TGTGCCAGCAGCGCCGGGACAGGGGGTCAGCCCCAGCATTTT. This codes for CASSAGTGGQPQHF.